The 27 T cell receptor beta chains below all came from one sample that was sequenced in a study of blood T cell repertoires in COVID-19. Clones were sequenced by immunoSEQ multiplex PCR, and TCRdb holds only the in-frame ones, with some missing. Of approximately 80,000 clones in the sample, around 80% were seen once. The specimen sequenced was peripheral blood. The receptor source for this set is a man between 60 and 75 years old with acute or convalescent COVID-19.

The rearrangement joins TRBV29-1 to TRBJ1-2; TRBD1 matches at 9 bases. The CDR3 length is 12 residues. The junction had 6 bases not matched to a gene; V was cut back by 7 bases and J by 6 bases. Germline assignment: CDR1 SQVTM and CDR2 ANQGSEA. The CDR3 spells CSADRQGDGYTF. CDR3 bases: TGCAGCGCTGATAGACAGGGGGATGGCTACACCTTC.

There are a few counts of this clone. The CDR3 DNA reads as TGTGCCAGCAGTTTTTATTTTGGGCAGGGAGGAAACTATGGCTACACCTTC. Its protein is CASSFYFGQGGNYGYTF. The chain combines TRBV28 with TRBJ1-2; D perhaps matches TRBD1 (5 bases). The CDR3 contains 17 residues. Germline CDR1 is MDHEN and CDR2 is SYDVKM. Trimming shortened V by 3 bases and J by 2 bases, and 19 bases separated the two germline ends.

The V gene is TRBV9, the J gene TRBJ1-3; 8 positions match TRBD1. Germline CDR1 and CDR2: SGDLS and YYNGEE. The junction had 4 bases not matched to a gene; V was cut back by 6 bases and J by 5 bases. The CDR3 has 13 residues. The CDR3 DNA sequence: TGTGCCAGCACCACAGGGGGAAGAAACACCATATATTTT. Its protein product is CASTTGGRNTIYF.

The chain uses TRBV10-1 and TRBJ2-3, with 9 bases aligning to TRBD1. V was clipped by 6 bases and J by 1 base; unmatched bases: 8. Germline V lookup: CDR1 WNHNN, CDR2 SYGVQD (reference sequence). The CDR3 is 16 residues long. CDR3 in amino acids: CASSPDRGRGTDTQYF. The CDR3 DNA reads TGCGCCAGCAGCCCGGACAGGGGCCGGGGCACAGATACGCAGTATTTT.

The sample holds one count of this clone. The rearrangement uses TRBV6-5 and TRBJ1-2, with D maybe TRBD1 (5 bases). V was shortened by 0 bases and J by 10 bases, with 12 bases between the two germline ends. There are 13 residues in the CDR3. The germline gives CDR1 MNHEY, CDR2 SVGAGI. CDR3 sequence (DNA): TGTGCCAGCAGTTACTCCCGGGAGGGACCCTACACCTTC. Translated: CASSYSREGPYTF.

The rearrangement joins TRBV12-3 or TRBV12-4 to TRBJ1-2, with D possibly matching TRBD1 (5 bases). Trimming took 5 bases from V and 7 from J, leaving 14 bases between them. This CDR3 spans 13 amino acids. The CDR3 DNA reads TGTGCCAGCAGTACAACAGGCCCCACTGGCTACACCTTC. Amino acid sequence: CASSTTGPTGYTF.

This rearrangement joins TRBV23-1 to TRBJ1-1; perhaps TRBD1 as D (5 bases). TRBV23-1 is an ORF for which the function is uncertain. The CDR3 extends over 17 amino acids. V was clipped by 5 bases and J by 5 bases, with 24 bases between them. The CDR3 DNA reads as TGCGCCAGCAGTAGAACCATGGGGGGAGAGGGGTTGACTGAAGCTTTCTTT. Amino acids: CASSRTMGGEGLTEAFF.

The chain is built from TRBV5-4 and TRBJ2-1, with TRBD2 matching over 8 bases. The CDR3 sequence is 17 residues long. Trimming removed 4 bases from V and 8 bases from J; junction bases left unmatched: 17. CDR1 is SGHNT, CDR2 YYREEE, per germline (reference sequence). CDR3 nucleotide sequence: TGTGCCAGCAGCCCATCAGGGCTAGCGGGCAGGAGCCATGAGCAGTTCTTC. This gives the protein CASSPSGLAGRSHEQFF. The full variable domain, its missing parts supplied by reference TRBV5-4 and TRBJ2-1, is ETGVTQSPTHLIKTRGQQVTLRCSSQSGHNTVSWYQQALGQGPQFIFQYYREEENGRGNFPPRFSGLQFPNYSSELNVNALELDDSALYLCASSPSGLAGRSHEQFFGPGTRLTVL.

The chain is built from TRBV6-5 and TRBJ2-7; maybe TRBD2 (6 bases). The V end was cut by 5 bases, the J end by 7 bases, with 18 bases between. The germline V gene encodes CDR1 MNHEY and CDR2 SVGAGI. The length of the CDR3 is 14 residues. The CDR3 DNA is TGTGCCAGCAGTCCTCACCGGGCCGCGGGGGAGCAGTACTTC. This codes for CASSPHRAAGEQYF.

By sample fraction, this clone is medium-sized (0.01 to 0.1%). The chain links TRBV5-8 to TRBJ2-5; 9 bases map to TRBD2. CDR3 length: 15 amino acids. Germline CDR1 and CDR2: SGHTS and YDEGEE. The V gene end was trimmed by 4 bases and the J gene end by 2 bases; junction bases not matched to a gene: 6. The CDR3 nucleotides read TGTGCCAGCAGCCCGGGACTAGCAGGACAAGAGACCCAGTACTTC. Protein product: CASSPGLAGQETQYF.

The J gene is TRBJ1-6, the V gene TRBV7-9; D is possibly TRBD1 (5 bases). The CDR3 extends over 14 amino acids. V shed 7 bases and J shed 6 bases, with 13 bases lying between them. CDR1 and CDR2 (germline): SEHNR, FQNEAQ (reference sequence). CDR3 residues: CASNFDRVNSPLHF. CDR3 bases: TGTGCCAGCAACTTCGACAGAGTTAATTCACCCCTCCACTTT.

This sequence joins TRBV10-3 and TRBJ1-2; TRBD1 matches 9 bases. Germline V gene sequence: CDR1 ENHRY, CDR2 SYGVKD. The CDR3 runs to 14 residues. Trimming removed 6 bases from V and 5 bases from J; junction bases left unmatched: 7. CDR3 in DNA: TGTGCCATCAGAAGGGACAGGGAGGGATATGGCTACACCTTC. It encodes CAIRRDREGYGYTF.

The rearrangement uses TRBV27 and TRBJ2-2; no reliable D call. V dropped 6 bases and J dropped 7 bases, with 9 bases sitting between them. This CDR3 is built from 12 residues. Germline assignment: CDR1 MNHEY and CDR2 SMNVEV (reference sequence). CDR3 loop: CASRQVGGELFF. The CDR3 DNA sequence: TGTGCCAGCAGGCAGGTCGGCGGGGAGCTGTTTTTT.

The V call is TRBV5-8, the J call TRBJ2-5, with 8 bases lining up with TRBD1. Germline-derived CDR1 and CDR2 are SGHTS and YDEGEE. The CDR3 runs 15 residues. Unmatched junction bases numbered 8, after V lost 4 bases and J lost 3 bases. The CDR3 DNA is TGTGCCAGCAGCAATGGACAGGGAGTCAAAGAGACCCAGTACTTC. Translated: CASSNGQGVKETQYF.

This clone was observed a few times. The gene calls are TRBV7-9 and TRBJ2-7; no firm D call. Germline loops: CDR1 SEHNR, CDR2 FQNEAQ (reference sequence). Trimming removed 4 bases from V and 4 bases from J, with 8 bases in between. The CDR3 runs 12 residues. CDR3 residues: CASSSLRYEQYF. The DNA for the CDR3 is TGTGCCAGCAGCTCCCTCAGGTACGAGCAGTACTTC.

This clone was found a few times. This rearrangement joins TRBV5-1 to TRBJ1-1; D gene uncertain. Germline V gene sequence: CDR1 SGHRS, CDR2 YFSETQ. The CDR3 has 14 amino acids. The V end was cut by 0 bases, the J end by 5 bases, with 11 bases between. The CDR3 is CASSLDAGATEAFF. As DNA, the CDR3 is TGCGCCAGCAGCTTGGATGCGGGAGCTACTGAAGCTTTCTTT.

The J gene is TRBJ2-1, the V gene TRBV7-2; TRBD2 matches at 12 bases. V lost 2 bases and J lost 9; bases outside the gene matches: 8. Germline V lookup: CDR1 SGHTA, CDR2 FQGNSA. The length of the CDR3 is 16 residues. The CDR3 reads CASSLRLTSGGGEQFF. The CDR3 nucleotides are TGTGCCAGCAGCTTAAGATTGACTAGCGGGGGCGGTGAGCAGTTCTTC.

V usage is TRBV29-1 and J usage is TRBJ1-4; a possible D gene is TRBD1 (7 bases). The DNA matches TRBJ2-2 better at its end, which makes the J call doubtful. This CDR3 region has 11 residues. Germline V gene data show CDR1 as SQVTM and CDR2 as ANQGSEA. The CDR3 DNA reads as TGCAGCGGGAGGGACAGTGGGGAGCTGTTTTTT. It encodes CSGRDSGELFF.

The V and J genes are TRBV19 and TRBJ1-2; a weak D match, TRBD1 (5 bases). Trimming pared 4 bases from V and 4 bases from J, leaving 13 bases between. The germline CDR1 and CDR2 sequences are LNHDA and SQIVND (reference sequence). The length of the CDR3 is 14 residues. Written as DNA, the CDR3 is TGTGCCAGTAGTACCGGGGGTAACGGCTATGGCTACACCTTC. Its protein product is CASSTGGNGYGYTF. Full variable domain (remainder filled in from reference TRBV19 and TRBJ1-2): DGGITQSPKYLFRKEGQNVTLSCEQNLNHDAMYWYRQDPGQGLRLIYYSQIVNDFQKGDIAEGYSVSREKKESFPLTVTSAQKNPTAFYLCASSTGGNGYGYTFGSGTRLTVV.

V is TRBV24-1 and J is TRBJ2-3, with 10 nucleotides matching TRBD2. This CDR3 has 17 residues. Germline V gene sequence: CDR1 KGHDR, CDR2 SFDVKD. The ends lost 4 bases at V and 5 bases at J; junction bases unmatched: 11. Written as DNA, the CDR3 is TGTGCCACCAGTGACCCCGGGGAGGCTAGCGGGAGAGATACGCAGTATTTT. Its protein product is CATSDPGEASGRDTQYF.

The chain has TRBV19 and TRBJ2-3; a weak D match, TRBD2 (6 bases). V dropped 7 bases and J dropped 6 bases, with 20 bases sitting between them. Looked up from germline, CDR1 is LNHDA and CDR2 is SQIVND (reference sequence). The CDR3 is made up of 15 amino acids. The CDR3 is CASTRGGDRGDTQYF. The DNA of the CDR3 is TGTGCCAGTACCAGAGGAGGGGACCGTGGGGATACGCAGTATTTT. Combining the CDR3 with reference TRBV19 and TRBJ2-3 gives the whole variable domain DGGITQSPKYLFRKEGQNVTLSCEQNLNHDAMYWYRQDPGQGLRLIYYSQIVNDFQKGDIAEGYSVSREKKESFPLTVTSAQKNPTAFYLCASTRGGDRGDTQYFGPGTRLTVL.

This chain links TRBV15 with TRBJ2-7, with TRBD1 matching over 7 bases. Germline-derived CDR1 and CDR2 are LNHNV and YYDKDF (reference sequence). This CDR3 contains 13 residues. V lost 3 bases, J lost 5 bases, and 4 bases stayed unmatched. The DNA for the CDR3 is TGTGCCACCAGCAGGACAGGGCCCAACGAGCAGTACTTC. Amino acids: CATSRTGPNEQYF.

The rearrangement joins TRBV13 to TRBJ1-2, with D possibly TRBD1 on 5 matching bases. This CDR3 contains 14 residues. Germline V gene data show CDR1 as PRHDT and CDR2 as FYEKMQ (reference sequence). V gave up 5 bases and J gave up 7 bases, with 17 bases separating them. The CDR3 DNA is TGTGCCAGCAGCCCGGGACTGGACCTTCCTGGCTACACCTTC. Translation gives CASSPGLDLPGYTF.

The CDR3: CQGQSGEKLFF. The CDR3 nucleotides are TGCCAGGGACAGTCGGGGGAAAAACTGTTTTTT. This rearrangement joins TRBV20-1 to TRBJ1-4, with TRBD1 identical over 7 bases. Per germline, CDR1 DFQATT and CDR2 SNEGSKA (reference sequence). The CDR3 consists of 11 residues.

This clone was seen more than once but under ten times. The chain links TRBV5-1 to TRBJ2-1, with TRBD1 identical over 7 bases. The length of the CDR3 is 16 residues. V shed 4 bases, J shed 5 bases, and the junction held 12 bases outside the gene matches. Germline lookup yields CDR1 SGHRS and CDR2 YFSETQ. In DNA form, the CDR3 reads TGCGCCAGCAGCATATCACCGGGACAGCTGAACAATGAGCAGTTCTTC. As protein: CASSISPGQLNNEQFF. The full variable domain, with the rest looked up from reference TRBV5-1 and TRBJ2-1, is KAGVTQTPRYLIKTRGQQVTLSCSPISGHRSVSWYQQTPGQGLQFLFEYFSETQRNKGNFPGRFSGRQFSNSRSEMNVSTLELGDSALYLCASSISPGQLNNEQFFGPGTRLTVL.

The rearrangement joins TRBV7-8 to TRBJ2-6, with a weak D call TRBD1 (6 bases). V lost 7 bases, J lost 2 bases, and 15 bases lay in between. The CDR3 is 16 amino acids. Germline loops: CDR1 SGHVS, CDR2 FQNEAQ. CDR3 DNA: TGTGCCAGCAAACCGACAGGTCTGACTGGGGCCAACGTCCTGACTTTC. It is translated as CASKPTGLTGANVLTF.

This chain uses TRBV18 with TRBJ1-1; tentative D call: TRBD1 (6 bases). Trimming took off 6 bases at V and 0 bases at J, with 11 bases between the two ends. The germline V gene encodes CDR1 KGHSH and CDR2 LQKENI. The CDR3 runs 14 residues. CDR3 amino acids: CASSLDSMNTEAFF. DNA of the CDR3: TGTGCCAGCTCCCTGGACAGCATGAACACTGAAGCTTTCTTT.